Listed below are T cell receptor beta chains from one sample, sequenced in a study of blood T cell repertoires in COVID-19. This table comes from immunoSEQ multiplex PCR, and its TCRdb copy is limited to in-frame clones, with some not included. Of some 80,000 clones listed, roughly 82% are singletons. Sequenced input: peripheral blood. These receptors came from a woman older than 75 with active or convalescent COVID-19. Both conserved end residues are part of each CDR3. D genes are given only for firm matches. Clone size is not always given. Where it is, it says once, few, many or a class for expanded clones.

TRBJ2-7 | . | TRBV7-9 | once | CASSLGGGPEQYF | TGTGCCAGCAGCTTAGGCGGAGGGCCCGAGCAGTACTTC
TRBJ2-7 | TRBD2 | TRBV6-5 | . | CASSYGGGGSYEQYF | TGTGCCAGCAGTTACGGCGGGGGGGGTTCCTACGAGCAGTACTTC
TRBJ1-1 | . | TRBV10-2 | . | CASKAGGGLNTEAFF | TGCGCCAGCAAAGCCGGTGGTGGTCTGAACACTGAAGCTTTCTTT
TRBJ2-1 | TRBD2 | TRBV7-9 | . | CASSLRTSGVTSYNEQFF | TGTGCCAGCAGCCTAAGGACTAGCGGGGTTACCTCCTACAATGAGCAGTTCTTC
TRBJ1-1 | . | TRBV5-6 | few | CASSQTAGSNTEAFF | TGTGCCAGCAGCCAAACCGCAGGGTCGAACACTGAAGCTTTCTTT
TRBJ2-7 | . | TRBV6-1 | . | CASSEGAGSNYEQYF | TGTGCCAGCAGTGAAGGGGCAGGTTCGAACTACGAGCAGTACTTC
TRBJ1-1 | . | TRBV19 | . | CASSIMGQRDTEAFF | TGTGCCAGTAGTATAATGGGCCAGCGGGACACTGAAGCTTTCTTT
TRBJ1-2 | TRBD1 | TRBV6-6 | . | CASSYGTGGRYGYTF | TGTGCCAGCAGTTACGGGACAGGGGGCCGCTATGGCTACACCTTC
TRBJ2-3 | . | TRBV5-1 | few | CASSPLSTDTQYF | TGCGCCAGCAGCCCGTTAAGCACAGATACGCAGTATTTT
TRBJ1-2 | . | TRBV7-2 | . | CASSQPQVNYGYTF | TGTGCCAGCAGCCAACCCCAGGTTAACTATGGCTACACCTTC
TRBJ2-7 | TRBD1 | TRBV7-9 | . | CASSLTDARGLYEQYF | TGTGCCAGCAGCTTAACGGATGCGAGGGGGCTCTACGAGCAGTACTTC
TRBJ2-5 | TRBD2 | TRBV5-8 | . | CASSVGTRRMLETQYF | TGTGCCAGCAGCGTCGGGACTAGAAGGATGTTAGAGACCCAGTACTTC
TRBJ2-3 | . | TRBV3-1/TRBV3-2 | . | CASSPPRGTDTQYF | TGTGCCAGCAGCCCGCCCAGGGGAACAGATACGCAGTATTTT
TRBJ2-1 | . | TRBV24-1 | . | CATGGGPYNEQFF | TGTGCCACCGGTGGGGGGCCCTACAATGAGCAGTTCTTC
TRBJ1-4 | TRBD1 | TRBV19 | . | CASRPGQGAGGEKLFF | TGTGCCAGTAGACCGGGACAGGGGGCAGGCGGTGAAAAACTGTTTTTT
TRBJ2-7 | . | TRBV6-5 | . | CATLWAHEQYF | TGTGCCACCCTGTGGGCCCACGAGCAGTACTTC
TRBJ2-5 | . | TRBV28 | . | CASSYQGLETQYF | TGTGCCAGCAGTTATCAGGGGCTGGAGACCCAGTACTTC
TRBJ1-2 | TRBD1 | TRBV4-1 | . | CASSQVGTGKWDGYTF | TGCGCCAGCAGCCAAGTCGGGACAGGGAAATGGGATGGCTACACCTTC
TRBJ1-3 | TRBD1 | TRBV3-1/TRBV3-2 | few | CASSQDRFMITGGGNTIYF | TGTGCCAGCAGCCAAGATCGATTTATGATTACAGGGGGCGGAAACACCATATATTTT
TRBJ1-1 | . | TRBV6-5 | . | CASSRGENTEAFF | TGTGCCAGCAGTCGGGGGGAGAACACTGAAGCTTTCTTT
TRBJ1-2 | . | TRBV19 | . | CGSSGGLGGYTF | TGTGGATCGTCCGGGGGGCTGGGTGGCTACACCTTC
TRBJ1-6 | TRBD1 | TRBV6-2/TRBV6-3 | . | CASSQSRTGVSYNSPLHF | TGTGCCAGCAGCCAATCCAGGACAGGGGTCTCCTATAATTCACCCCTCCACTTT
TRBJ2-7 | . | TRBV16 | . | CASSQSISSYEQYF | TGTGCCAGCAGCCAATCGATCAGCTCCTACGAGCAGTACTTC
TRBJ2-3 | TRBD1 | TRBV28 | . | CASSRDRVTDTQYF | TGTGCCAGCAGCAGGGACAGGGTTACAGATACGCAGTATTTT
TRBJ1-1 | . | TRBV19 | . | CASSSRTELNTEAFF | TGTGCCAGTAGTTCAAGGACAGAATTGAACACTGAAGCTTTCTTT
TRBJ2-3 | . | TRBV7-9 | . | CASSLGAGITDTQYF | TGTGCCAGCAGCTTAGGCGCGGGGATTACAGATACGCAGTATTTT
TRBJ2-3 | TRBD2 | TRBV19 | . | CASSPTRLAGGTDTQYF | TGTGCCAGTAGTCCCACTAGACTAGCGGGGGGCACAGATACGCAGTATTTT
TRBJ1-1 | . | TRBV2 | . | CASSRGGGMGAFF | TGTGCCAGCAGTCGGGGAGGGGGAATGGGAGCTTTCTTT
TRBJ1-6 | TRBD1 | TRBV28 | many | CASNRGQGGYNSPLHF | TGTGCCAGCAACAGGGGACAGGGGGGGTATAATTCACCCCTCCACTTT
TRBJ2-2 | TRBD1 | TRBV10-1 | . | CASSEGQGRDGELFF | TGCGCCAGCAGTGAGGGACAGGGGAGAGACGGGGAGCTGTTTTTT
TRBJ1-3 | . | TRBV19 | . | CASHTPGHGYTIYF | TGTGCCAGTCATACGCCAGGGCACGGTTACACCATATATTTT
TRBJ2-3 | TRBD1 | TRBV6-1 | many | CASSEAIRWTRTGSDTQYF | TGTGCCAGCAGTGAAGCGATCAGATGGACGAGGACAGGTTCAGATACGCAGTATTTT
TRBJ1-5 | . | TRBV7-8 | . | CASSTGYVQPQHF | TGTGCCAGCAGCACAGGGTACGTACAGCCCCAGCATTTT
TRBJ1-2 | . | TRBV30 | . | CASQLSKIGDKGDGYTF | TGTGCCTCCCAGTTATCGAAGATCGGCGACAAGGGGGATGGCTACACCTTC
TRBJ2-1 | TRBD2 | TRBV7-2 | . | CASSLAGGAKNEQFF | TGTGCCAGCAGCTTAGCCGGGGGGGCGAAGAATGAGCAGTTCTTC
TRBJ2-1 | TRBD2 | TRBV7-8 | . | CASSLVSGGALILDEQFF | TGTGCCAGCAGCTTAGTTAGCGGGGGGGCCCTCATCCTGGATGAGCAGTTCTTC
TRBJ1-1 | . | TRBV6-6 | . | CASSYSARTTEAFF | TGTGCCAGCAGTTACTCGGCCAGGACAACTGAAGCTTTCTTT